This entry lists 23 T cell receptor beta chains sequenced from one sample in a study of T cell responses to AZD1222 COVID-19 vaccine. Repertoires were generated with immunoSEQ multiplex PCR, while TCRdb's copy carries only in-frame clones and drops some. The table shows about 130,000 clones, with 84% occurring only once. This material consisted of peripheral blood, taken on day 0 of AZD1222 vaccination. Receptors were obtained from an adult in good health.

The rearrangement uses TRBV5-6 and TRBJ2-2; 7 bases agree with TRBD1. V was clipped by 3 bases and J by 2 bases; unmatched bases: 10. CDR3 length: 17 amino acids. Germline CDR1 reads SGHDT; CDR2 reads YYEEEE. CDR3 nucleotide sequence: TGTGCCAGCAGCTCAACCCCGGACAGGTCCAACACCGGGGAGCTGTTTTTT. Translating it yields CASSSTPDRSNTGELFF.

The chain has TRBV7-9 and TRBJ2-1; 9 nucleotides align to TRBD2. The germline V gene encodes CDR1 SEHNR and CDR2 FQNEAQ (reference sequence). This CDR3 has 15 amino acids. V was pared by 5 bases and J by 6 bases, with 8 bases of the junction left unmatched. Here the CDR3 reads CASSPASGAGNEQFF. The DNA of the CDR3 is TGTGCCAGCAGCCCCGCTAGCGGGGCGGGCAATGAGCAGTTCTTC.

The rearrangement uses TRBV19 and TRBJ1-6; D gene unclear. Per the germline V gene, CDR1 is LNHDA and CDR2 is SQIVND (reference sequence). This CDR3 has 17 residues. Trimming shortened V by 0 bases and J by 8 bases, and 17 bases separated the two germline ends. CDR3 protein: CASSIEVSSPGDSPLHF. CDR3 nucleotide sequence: TGTGCCAGTAGTATAGAGGTGAGCTCCCCCGGTGATTCACCCCTCCACTTT.

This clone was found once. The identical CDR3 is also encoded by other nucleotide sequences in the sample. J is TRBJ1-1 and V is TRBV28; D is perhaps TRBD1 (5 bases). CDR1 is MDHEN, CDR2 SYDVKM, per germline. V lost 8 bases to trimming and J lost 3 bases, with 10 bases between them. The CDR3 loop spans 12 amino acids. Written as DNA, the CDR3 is TGTGCCAGCCTCCAGGGCGACACTGAAGCTTTCTTT. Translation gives CASLQGDTEAFF.

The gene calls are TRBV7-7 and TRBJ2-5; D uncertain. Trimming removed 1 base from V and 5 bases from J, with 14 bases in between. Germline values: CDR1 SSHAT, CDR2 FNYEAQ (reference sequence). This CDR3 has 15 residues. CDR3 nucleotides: TGTGCCAGCAGCTTAGGGGCAGCCACCACCGAGACCCAGTACTTC. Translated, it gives CASSLGAATTETQYF.

CDR3 protein: CASRRFQGADQPQHF. The CDR3 DNA is TGTGCCAGCAGGCGATTCCAGGGGGCGGATCAGCCCCAGCATTTT. The J gene is TRBJ1-5, the V gene TRBV6-5; 8 positions match TRBD1. The CDR3 length is 15 residues. V lost 6 bases, J lost 5 bases, and 9 bases stayed unmatched. The germline V gene encodes CDR1 MNHEY and CDR2 SVGAGI.

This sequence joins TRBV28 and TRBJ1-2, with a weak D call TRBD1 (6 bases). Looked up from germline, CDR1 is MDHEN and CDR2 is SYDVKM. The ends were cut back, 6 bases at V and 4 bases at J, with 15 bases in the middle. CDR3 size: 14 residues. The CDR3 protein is CASSLGGGAYGYTF. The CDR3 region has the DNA TGTGCCAGCAGCCTCGGCGGGGGGGCCTATGGCTACACCTTC.

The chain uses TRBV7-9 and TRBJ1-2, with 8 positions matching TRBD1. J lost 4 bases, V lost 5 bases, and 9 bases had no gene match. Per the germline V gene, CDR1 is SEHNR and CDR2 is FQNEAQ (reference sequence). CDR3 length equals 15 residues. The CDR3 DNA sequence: TGTGCCAGCAGCGCTTCAGGGGGCGCGGGCTATGGCTACACCTTC. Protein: CASSASGGAGYGYTF.

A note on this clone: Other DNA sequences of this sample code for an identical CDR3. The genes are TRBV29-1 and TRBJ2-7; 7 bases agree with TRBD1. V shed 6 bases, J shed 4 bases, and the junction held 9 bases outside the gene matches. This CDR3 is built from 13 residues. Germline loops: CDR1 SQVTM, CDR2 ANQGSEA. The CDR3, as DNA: TGCAGCGTCGGTACAGGGGAACTATACGAGCAGTACTTC. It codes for CSVGTGELYEQYF.

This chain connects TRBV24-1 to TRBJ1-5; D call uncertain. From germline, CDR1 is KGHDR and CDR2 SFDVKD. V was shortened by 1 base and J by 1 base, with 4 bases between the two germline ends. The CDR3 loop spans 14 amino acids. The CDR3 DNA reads TGTGCCACCAGTGATTTAAGGAGCAATCAGCCCCAGCATTTT. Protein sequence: CATSDLRSNQPQHF.

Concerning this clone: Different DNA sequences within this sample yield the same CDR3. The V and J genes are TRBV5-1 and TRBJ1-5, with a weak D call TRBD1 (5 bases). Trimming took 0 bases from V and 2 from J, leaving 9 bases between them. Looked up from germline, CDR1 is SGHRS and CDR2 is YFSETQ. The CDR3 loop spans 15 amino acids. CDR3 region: CASSLEGARNQPQHF. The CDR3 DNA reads TGCGCCAGCAGCTTGGAAGGGGCCCGCAATCAGCCCCAGCATTTT. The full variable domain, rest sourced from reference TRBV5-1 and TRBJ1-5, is KAGVTQTPRYLIKTRGQQVTLSCSPISGHRSVSWYQQTPGQGLQFLFEYFSETQRNKGNFPGRFSGRQFSNSRSEMNVSTLELGDSALYLCASSLEGARNQPQHFGDGTRLSIL.

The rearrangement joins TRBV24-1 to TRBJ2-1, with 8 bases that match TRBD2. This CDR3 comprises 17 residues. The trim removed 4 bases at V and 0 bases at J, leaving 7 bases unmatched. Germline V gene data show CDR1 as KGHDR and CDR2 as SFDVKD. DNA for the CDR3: TGTGCCACCAGTGACCCTACTAGCGGCCACTCCTACAATGAGCAGTTCTTC. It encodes CATSDPTSGHSYNEQFF.

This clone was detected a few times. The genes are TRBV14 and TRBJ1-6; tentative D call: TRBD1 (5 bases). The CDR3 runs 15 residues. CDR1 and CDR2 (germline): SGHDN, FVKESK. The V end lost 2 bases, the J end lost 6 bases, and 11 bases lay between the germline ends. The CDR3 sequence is CASSQTDSSNSPLHF. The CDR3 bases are TGTGCCAGCAGCCAAACTGACAGCTCTAATTCACCCCTCCACTTT. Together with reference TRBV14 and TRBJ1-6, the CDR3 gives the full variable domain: EAGVTQFPSHSVIEKGQTVTLRCDPISGHDNLYWYRRVMGKEIKFLLHFVKESKQDESGMPNNRFLAERTGGTYSTLKVQPAELEDSGVYFCASSQTDSSNSPLHFGNGTRLTVT.

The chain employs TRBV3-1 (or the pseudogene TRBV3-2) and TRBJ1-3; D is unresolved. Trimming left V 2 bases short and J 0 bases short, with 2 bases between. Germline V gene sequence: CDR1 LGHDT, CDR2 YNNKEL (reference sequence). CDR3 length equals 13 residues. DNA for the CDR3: TGTGCCAGCAGCCAACACTCTGGAAACACCATATATTTT. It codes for CASSQHSGNTIYF.

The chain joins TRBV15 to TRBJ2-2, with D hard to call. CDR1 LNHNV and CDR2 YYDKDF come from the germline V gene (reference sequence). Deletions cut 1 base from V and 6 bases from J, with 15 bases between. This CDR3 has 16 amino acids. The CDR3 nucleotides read TGTGCCACCAGCAGAGGAACACAGCTCATATCCGGGGAGCTGTTTTTT. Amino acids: CATSRGTQLISGELFF.

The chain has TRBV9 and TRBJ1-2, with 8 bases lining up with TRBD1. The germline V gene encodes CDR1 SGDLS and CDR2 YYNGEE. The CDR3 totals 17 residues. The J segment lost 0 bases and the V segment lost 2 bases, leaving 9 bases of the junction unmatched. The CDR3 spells CASSVRAGTGSNYGYTF. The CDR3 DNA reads TGTGCCAGCAGCGTGAGGGCCGGGACAGGATCTAACTATGGCTACACCTTC.

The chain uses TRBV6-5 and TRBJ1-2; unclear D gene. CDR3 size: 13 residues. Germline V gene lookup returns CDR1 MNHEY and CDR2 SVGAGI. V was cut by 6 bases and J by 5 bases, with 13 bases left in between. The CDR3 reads CASSLTPSYGYTF. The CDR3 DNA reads TGTGCCAGCAGCTTAACACCCTCTTATGGCTACACCTTC.

This CDR3 reads CASSLKGTLNSPLHF. In DNA form, the CDR3 reads TGTGCCAGCAGCTTGAAAGGGACACTAAATTCACCCCTCCACTTT. This sequence joins TRBV5-6 and TRBJ1-6; a possible D gene is TRBD1 (6 bases). The CDR3 is 15 residues long. V shed 1 base and J shed 7 bases, with 12 bases lying between them. The germline V gene encodes CDR1 SGHDT and CDR2 YYEEEE.

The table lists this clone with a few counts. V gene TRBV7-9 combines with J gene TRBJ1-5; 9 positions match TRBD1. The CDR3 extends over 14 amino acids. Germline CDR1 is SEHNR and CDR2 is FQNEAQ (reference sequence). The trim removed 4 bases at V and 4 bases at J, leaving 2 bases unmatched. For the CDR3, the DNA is TGTGCCAGCAGCTCCGGGACAGGGAATCAGCCCCAGCATTTT. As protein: CASSSGTGNQPQHF.

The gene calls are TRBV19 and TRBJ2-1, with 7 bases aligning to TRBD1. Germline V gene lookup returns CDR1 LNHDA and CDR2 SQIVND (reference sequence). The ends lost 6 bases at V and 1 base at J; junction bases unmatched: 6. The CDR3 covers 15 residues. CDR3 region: CASRPTGASYNEQFF. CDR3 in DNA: TGTGCCAGTAGGCCCACAGGGGCTTCCTACAATGAGCAGTTCTTC.

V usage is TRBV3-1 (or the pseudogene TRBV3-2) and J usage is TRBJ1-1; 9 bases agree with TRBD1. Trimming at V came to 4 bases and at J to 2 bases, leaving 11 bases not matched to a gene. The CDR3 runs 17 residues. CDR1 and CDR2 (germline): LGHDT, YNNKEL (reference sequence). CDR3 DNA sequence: TGTGCCAGCAGCCCCCTGCCGGGACAGGGCCTTAACACTGAAGCTTTCTTT. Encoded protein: CASSPLPGQGLNTEAFF.

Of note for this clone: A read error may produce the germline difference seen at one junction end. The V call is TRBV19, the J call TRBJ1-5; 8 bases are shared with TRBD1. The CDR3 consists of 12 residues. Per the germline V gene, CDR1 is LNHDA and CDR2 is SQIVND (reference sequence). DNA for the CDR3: TGTGCCAGTAGTATCCGGGACAGGATATTGGATTTT. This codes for CASSIRDRILDF.

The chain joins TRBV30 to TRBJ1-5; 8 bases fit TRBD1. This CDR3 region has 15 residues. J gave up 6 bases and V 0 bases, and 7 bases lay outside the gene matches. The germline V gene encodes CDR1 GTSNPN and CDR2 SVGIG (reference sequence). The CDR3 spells CAWSVRRGLSQPQHF. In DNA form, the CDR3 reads TGTGCCTGGAGTGTACGCAGGGGGCTGAGTCAGCCCCAGCATTTT.